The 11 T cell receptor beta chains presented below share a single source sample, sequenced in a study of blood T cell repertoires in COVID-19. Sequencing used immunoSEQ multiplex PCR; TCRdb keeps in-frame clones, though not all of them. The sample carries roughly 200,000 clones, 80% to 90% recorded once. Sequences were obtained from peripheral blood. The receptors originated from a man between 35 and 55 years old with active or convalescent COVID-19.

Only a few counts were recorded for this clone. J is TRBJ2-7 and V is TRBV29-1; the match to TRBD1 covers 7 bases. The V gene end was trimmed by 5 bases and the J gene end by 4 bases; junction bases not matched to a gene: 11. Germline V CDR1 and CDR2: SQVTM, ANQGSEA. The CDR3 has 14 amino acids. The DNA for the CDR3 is TGCAGCGTTAAGACAGGGTTTGGGATTTACGAGCAGTACTTC. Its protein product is CSVKTGFGIYEQYF.

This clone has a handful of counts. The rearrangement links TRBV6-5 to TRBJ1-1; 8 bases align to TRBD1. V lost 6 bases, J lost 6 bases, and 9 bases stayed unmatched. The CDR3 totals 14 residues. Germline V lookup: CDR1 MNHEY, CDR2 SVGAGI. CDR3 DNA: TGTGCCAGCAGGAGAACTTTACAGGGGGCTGAAGCTTTCTTT. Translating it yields CASRRTLQGAEAFF.

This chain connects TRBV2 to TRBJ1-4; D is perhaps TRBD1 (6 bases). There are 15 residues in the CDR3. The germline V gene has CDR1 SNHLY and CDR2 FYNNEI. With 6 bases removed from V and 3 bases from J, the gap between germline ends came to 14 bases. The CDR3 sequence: CASRGSDSSNEKLFF. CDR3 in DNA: TGTGCCAGCAGGGGGTCGGACAGCTCTAATGAAAAACTGTTTTTT.

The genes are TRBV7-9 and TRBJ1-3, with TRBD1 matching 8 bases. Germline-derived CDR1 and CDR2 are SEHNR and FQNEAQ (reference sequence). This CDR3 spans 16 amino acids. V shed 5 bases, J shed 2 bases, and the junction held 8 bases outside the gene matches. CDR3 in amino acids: CASSNQGAWAGNTIYF. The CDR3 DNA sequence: TGTGCCAGCAGCAATCAGGGGGCTTGGGCTGGAAACACCATATATTTT. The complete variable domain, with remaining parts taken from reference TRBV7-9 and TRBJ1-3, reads DTGVSQNPRHKITKRGQNVTFRCDPISEHNRLYWYRQTLGQGPEFLTYFQNEAQLEKSRLLSDRFSAERPKGSFSTLEIQRTEQGDSAMYLCASSNQGAWAGNTIYFGEGSWLTVV.

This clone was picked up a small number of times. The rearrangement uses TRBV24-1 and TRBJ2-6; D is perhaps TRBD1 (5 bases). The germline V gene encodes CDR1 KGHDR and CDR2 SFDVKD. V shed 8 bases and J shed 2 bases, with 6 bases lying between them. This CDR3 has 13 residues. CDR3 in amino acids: CATMGPGANVLTF. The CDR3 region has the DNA TGTGCCACCATGGGGCCTGGGGCCAACGTCCTGACTTTC.

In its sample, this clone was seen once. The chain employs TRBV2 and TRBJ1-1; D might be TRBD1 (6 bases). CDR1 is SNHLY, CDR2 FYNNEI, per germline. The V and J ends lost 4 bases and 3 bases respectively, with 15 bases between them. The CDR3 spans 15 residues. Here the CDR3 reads CASSVLGGGDTEAFF. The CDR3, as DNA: TGTGCCAGCAGTGTACTAGGGGGGGGAGACACTGAAGCTTTCTTT. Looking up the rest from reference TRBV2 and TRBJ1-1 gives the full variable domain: EPEVTQTPSHQVTQMGQEVILRCVPISNHLYFYWYRQILGQKVEFLVSFYNNEISEKSEIFDDQFSVERPDGSNFTLKIRSTKLEDSAMYFCASSVLGGGDTEAFFGQGTRLTVV.

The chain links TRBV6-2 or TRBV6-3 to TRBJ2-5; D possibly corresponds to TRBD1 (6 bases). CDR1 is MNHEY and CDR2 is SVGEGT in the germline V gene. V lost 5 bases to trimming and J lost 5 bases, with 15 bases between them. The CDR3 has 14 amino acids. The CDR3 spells CASSTFGQFETQYF. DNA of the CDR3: TGTGCCAGCAGTACCTTCGGACAGTTCGAGACCCAGTACTTC.

CDR3 in amino acids: CSVDSYTEAFF. The DNA of the CDR3 is TGCAGCGTGGACAGTTACACTGAAGCTTTCTTT. The chain is built from TRBV29-1 and TRBJ1-1; D may be TRBD1 (6 bases). The germline CDR1 and CDR2 sequences are SQVTM and ANQGSEA. CDR3 length: 11 residues. V lost 6 bases and J 3 bases, leaving 8 bases between the germline ends. The complete variable domain, with remaining parts taken from reference TRBV29-1 and TRBJ1-1, reads SAVISQKPSRDICQRGTSLTIQCQVDSQVTMMFWYRQQPGQSLTLIATANQGSEATYESGFVIDKFPISRPNLTFSTLTVSNMSPEDSSIYLCSVDSYTEAFFGQGTRLTVV.

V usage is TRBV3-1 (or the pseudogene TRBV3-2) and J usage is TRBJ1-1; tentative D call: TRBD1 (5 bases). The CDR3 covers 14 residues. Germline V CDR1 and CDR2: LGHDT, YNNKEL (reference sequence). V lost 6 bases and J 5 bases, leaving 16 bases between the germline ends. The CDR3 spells CASSRGGARTEAFF. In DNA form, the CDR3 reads TGTGCCAGCAGTCGCGGCGGGGCTCGAACTGAAGCTTTCTTT.

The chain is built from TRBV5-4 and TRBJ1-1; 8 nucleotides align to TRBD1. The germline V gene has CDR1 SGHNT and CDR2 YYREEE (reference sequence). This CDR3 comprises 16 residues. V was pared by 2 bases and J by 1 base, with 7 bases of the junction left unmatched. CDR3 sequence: CASSFPRGRGNTEAFF. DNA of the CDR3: TGTGCCAGCAGCTTCCCCAGGGGGCGTGGGAACACTGAAGCTTTCTTT.

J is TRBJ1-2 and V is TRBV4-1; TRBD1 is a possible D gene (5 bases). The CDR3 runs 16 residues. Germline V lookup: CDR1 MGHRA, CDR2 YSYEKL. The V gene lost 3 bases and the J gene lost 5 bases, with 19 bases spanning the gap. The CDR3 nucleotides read TGCGCCAGCAGCCAGAACCACGTGGGGGGATCTTATGGCTACACCTTC. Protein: CASSQNHVGGSYGYTF.